This T cell receptor (beta chain) originates from a study of cytomegalovirus exposure and HLA in healthy donors. Study-wide findings and caveats: Prediction of most subjects' HLA-A and HLA-B alleles by TCR beta sequences was reportedly accurate. Indistinguishable V segments such as TRBV6-2 and TRBV6-3 were excluded. A classifier reportedly called cytomegalovirus status with high sensitivity and specificity.

This PCR relied on a set of 60 Vbeta primers and 13 Jbeta primers. Using immunoSEQ multiplex PCR, the repertoire was profiled, and TCRdb retains in-frame clones only, with some absent. Here the sample table reports under 150,000 clones. The CDR3 totals 15 residues. The germline V gene has CDR1 SGHRS and CDR2 YFSETQ. Trimming cost V 4 bases and J 2 bases, with 12 bases left between them. Points on this clone: What it binds is unknown.

The chain is built from TRBV5-1 and TRBJ2-2; a weak D match, TRBD1 (5 bases). This clonotype was obtained from a woman in her forties in good health and CMV-seronegative. Sequenced: PBMCs. The CDR3 region has the DNA TGCGCCAGCAGCCTGGCGTGGGGCAACACCGGGGAGCTGTTTTTT. This sequence encodes CASSLAWGNTGELFF. The variable domain in full, completed from reference TRBV5-1 and TRBJ2-2, reads KAGVTQTPRYLIKTRGQQVTLSCSPISGHRSVSWYQQTPGQGLQFLFEYFSETQRNKGNFPGRFSGRQFSNSRSEMNVSTLELGDSALYLCASSLAWGNTGELFFGEGSRLTVL.